One and the same sample provided the 22 T cell receptor beta chains below, sequenced in a study of shared clonotypes between healthy human individuals. Here immunoSEQ multiplex PCR was the method, and the copy in TCRdb shows in-frame clones only, minus some. The data hold around 580,000 clones, with about 98% observed a single time. Cells designated naive CD8 were CD45RO-negative and were positively selected for CCR7, with terminally differentiated effector memory CD45RA+ cells excluded. Specimen: naive CD8+ T cells sorted from blood. All receptors come from a man under 40 in good health.

The V gene is TRBV13, the J gene TRBJ1-2, with D uncertain. The V end was cut by 5 bases, the J end by 0 bases, with 13 bases between. CDR3 size: 15 residues. Germline-derived CDR1 and CDR2 are PRHDT and FYEKMQ (reference sequence). DNA of the CDR3: TGTGCCAGCAGCCTCGAAGGAGAGGCTAACTATGGCTACACCTTC. It yields the protein CASSLEGEANYGYTF.

This chain links TRBV4-1 with TRBJ2-1, with D perhaps TRBD2 (6 bases). The CDR3 runs 15 residues. Between the trimmed V and J ends, which lost 0 bases and 4 bases, there was a span of 10 bases. The germline V gene encodes CDR1 MGHRA and CDR2 YSYEKL. The CDR3 loop is CASSQEGGAYNEQFF. The CDR3 DNA sequence: TGCGCCAGCAGCCAAGAGGGCGGGGCTTACAATGAGCAGTTCTTC.

The chain recombines TRBV5-8 with TRBJ2-7; 10 nucleotides align to TRBD1. Germline V gives CDR1 SGHTS, CDR2 YDEGEE. The CDR3 totals 19 residues. The V gene end was trimmed by 4 bases and the J gene end by 2 bases; junction bases not matched to a gene: 18. The CDR3 coding sequence is TGTGCCAGCAGCGGATGGGACAGGGGAGGGCTAGCGGTTACCTACGAGCAGTACTTC. Translated: CASSGWDRGGLAVTYEQYF. Drawing the rest from reference TRBV5-8 and TRBJ2-7, the complete variable domain is EAGVTQSPTHLIKTRGQQATLRCSPISGHTSVYWYQQALGLGLQFLLWYDEGEERNRGNFPPRFSGRQFPNYSSELNVNALELEDSALYLCASSGWDRGGLAVTYEQYFGPGTRLTVT.

The chain is built from TRBV9 and TRBJ2-5; 9 positions agree with TRBD1. Germline assignment: CDR1 SGDLS and CDR2 YYNGEE. This CDR3 contains 14 residues. After removal of 3 bases from V and 5 bases from J, the junction contained 5 bases not matched to a gene. The CDR3 is CASSEQGAEETQYF. The CDR3 nucleotides read TGTGCCAGCAGCGAACAGGGGGCAGAGGAGACCCAGTACTTC.

The chain joins TRBV7-9 to TRBJ2-1; 8 bases map to TRBD1. In germline, CDR1 is SEHNR, CDR2 FQNEAQ (reference sequence). Trimming took 7 bases from V and 9 from J; bases not matched to a gene: 2. The CDR3 length is 11 residues. CDR3 in amino acids: CASTGGGEQFF. DNA of the CDR3: TGTGCCAGCACAGGGGGCGGTGAGCAGTTCTTC.

The chain carries TRBV29-1 and TRBJ1-1; no firm D call. The CDR3 is 18 residues long. V shed 5 bases and J shed 1 base, with 26 bases lying between them. CDR1 and CDR2 from the germline V gene are SQVTM and ANQGSEA. The CDR3 DNA reads TGCAGCGTTCGCCTTTTTACAGTGAGTGTAGAGAAGAACACTGAAGCTTTCTTT. It encodes CSVRLFTVSVEKNTEAFF.

The chain joins TRBV14 to TRBJ2-7; 11 positions match TRBD2. Trimming took 3 bases from V and 2 from J; bases not matched to a gene: 3. The germline V gene encodes CDR1 SGHDN and CDR2 FVKESK. The CDR3 totals 15 residues. The CDR3 DNA reads as TGTGCCAGCAGCCATACTAGCGGGAGTCCCTACGAGCAGTACTTC. Its translation is CASSHTSGSPYEQYF.

This chain joins TRBV7-8 and TRBJ2-3; TRBD1 might be the D (5 bases). Germline V gene sequence: CDR1 SGHVS, CDR2 FQNEAQ. Trimming removed 5 bases at V and 7 bases at J, with 16 bases between. The CDR3 runs 14 residues. In nucleotides, the CDR3 is TGTGCCAGCAGCACCCCGGACACTATAAATACGCAGTATTTT. It codes for CASSTPDTINTQYF.

This clone was detected only once. The V and J genes are TRBV9 and TRBJ1-3, with TRBD1 matching over 7 bases. The ends lost 3 bases at V and 0 bases at J; junction bases unmatched: 6. This CDR3 has 16 residues. Germline CDR1 reads SGDLS; CDR2 reads YYNGEE. For the CDR3, the DNA is TGTGCCAGCAGCGATCCCCCAGGGGGCTCTGGAAACACCATATATTTT. Translation: CASSDPPGGSGNTIYF. Complete variable domain (other parts from reference TRBV9 and TRBJ1-3): DSGVTQTPKHLITATGQRVTLRCSPRSGDLSVYWYQQSLDQGLQFLIQYYNGEERAKGNILERFSAQQFPDLHSELNLSSLELGDSALYFCASSDPPGGSGNTIYFGEGSWLTVV.

The chain links TRBV27 to TRBJ2-7, with 8 nucleotides matching TRBD2. In germline, CDR1 is MNHEY, CDR2 SMNVEV (reference sequence). This CDR3 is 15 amino acids long. V dropped 5 bases and J dropped 4; count of bases not matched to a gene: 10. CDR3 region: CASSPYLAGGYEQYF. DNA of the CDR3: TGTGCCAGCAGTCCATACCTGGCGGGAGGTTACGAGCAGTACTTC.

This clone showed up just once. This chain links TRBV11-3 with TRBJ2-7, with 7 bases that match TRBD1. The CDR3 totals 14 residues. V shed 5 bases, J shed 5 bases, and the junction held 9 bases outside the gene matches. CDR1 and CDR2 (germline): SGHNT, YENEEA. The CDR3 sequence: CASSAQGGKNEQYF. The CDR3 DNA sequence: TGTGCCAGCAGCGCCCAAGGGGGCAAGAACGAGCAGTACTTC.

The chain joins TRBV9 to TRBJ2-7; TRBD2 aligns across 9 bases. V trimming: 4 bases; J trimming: 3 bases; junction bases outside the gene matches: 2. This CDR3 has 13 amino acids. Looked up from germline, CDR1 is SGDLS and CDR2 is YYNGEE. This chain's CDR3 is CASSLTSGYEQYF. The CDR3 DNA reads as TGTGCCAGCAGCCTGACTAGCGGCTACGAGCAGTACTTC.

The genes are TRBV29-1 and TRBJ2-7; 8 nucleotides align to TRBD2. This CDR3 has 12 residues. The V segment lost 5 bases and the J segment 2 bases; nucleotides outside the gene matches: 2. CDR1 SQVTM and CDR2 ANQGSEA come from the germline V gene. The CDR3 sequence is CSVIAGTYEQYF. Here the CDR3 DNA reads TGCAGCGTTATAGCGGGAACCTACGAGCAGTACTTC.

The chain links TRBV5-1 to TRBJ1-4, with D possibly being TRBD1 (5 bases). Germline-derived CDR1 and CDR2 are SGHRS and YFSETQ. There are 14 residues in the CDR3. V was cut by 1 base and J by 6 bases, with 10 bases left in between. The CDR3 loop reads CASSLPRDDEKLFF. The CDR3 nucleotides are TGCGCCAGCAGCTTGCCCAGGGATGATGAAAAACTGTTTTTT. Full variable domain (missing parts from reference TRBV5-1 and TRBJ1-4): KAGVTQTPRYLIKTRGQQVTLSCSPISGHRSVSWYQQTPGQGLQFLFEYFSETQRNKGNFPGRFSGRQFSNSRSEMNVSTLELGDSALYLCASSLPRDDEKLFFGSGTQLSVL.

The chain couples TRBV7-9 to TRBJ2-1; a possible D gene is TRBD2 (6 bases). The CDR3 runs to 12 residues. Germline CDR1 reads SEHNR; CDR2 reads FQNEAQ (reference sequence). V lost 6 bases, J lost 7 bases, and 10 bases lay in between. The CDR3 reads CASRGGLNEQFF. CDR3 DNA: TGTGCCAGCAGGGGAGGTTTGAATGAGCAGTTCTTC.

The chain joins TRBV14 to TRBJ2-1; a weak D match, TRBD2 (6 bases). The germline CDR1 and CDR2 sequences are SGHDN and FVKESK. This CDR3 comprises 12 residues. The V and J ends lost 5 bases and 9 bases respectively, with 11 bases between them. In nucleotides, the CDR3 is TGTGCCAGCAGCTACGGGCGGGGTGAGCAGTTCTTC. Amino acid sequence: CASSYGRGEQFF.

The CDR3, as DNA: TGTGCCTTACAAAGACTAGCGGCCTACAATGAGCAGTTCTTC. It encodes CALQRLAAYNEQFF. V gene TRBV6-1 combines with J gene TRBJ2-1, with 9 bases matching TRBD2. CDR3 length equals 14 residues. The germline V gene encodes CDR1 MNHNS and CDR2 SASEGT. J gave up 2 bases and V 11 bases, and 7 bases lay outside the gene matches.

The chain carries TRBV7-9 and TRBJ1-2, with unresolved D. Germline assignment: CDR1 SEHNR and CDR2 FQNEAQ (reference sequence). The CDR3 runs 15 residues. V was cut by 7 bases and J by 2 bases, with 17 bases left in between. This chain's CDR3 is CASTLSAEGNYGYTF. CDR3 nucleotides: TGTGCCAGCACCCTCTCGGCCGAGGGCAACTATGGCTACACCTTC.

The J gene is TRBJ2-7, the V gene TRBV10-1; D not resolved. Germline CDR1 reads WNHNN; CDR2 reads SYGVQD (reference sequence). There are 15 residues in the CDR3. V was cut by 3 bases and J by 6 bases, with 18 bases left in between. The chain's CDR3 is CASSDLRAGRGEQYF. CDR3 nucleotide sequence: TGCGCCAGCAGTGATCTCCGGGCAGGACGAGGCGAGCAGTACTTC.

The chain combines TRBV11-2 with TRBJ2-3, with no clear D. V was shortened by 5 bases and J by 0 bases, with 9 bases between the two germline ends. Germline CDR1 SGHAT, CDR2 FQNNGV. The CDR3 sequence is 14 residues long. CDR3 loop: CASSGQLSTDTQYF. CDR3 DNA sequence: TGTGCCAGCAGCGGGCAGCTTAGCACAGATACGCAGTATTTT.

This chain connects TRBV10-3 to TRBJ2-7; D ambiguous. There are 12 residues in the CDR3. Germline values: CDR1 ENHRY, CDR2 SYGVKD. The ends were cut back, 8 bases at V and 3 bases at J, with 11 bases in the middle. Written as DNA, the CDR3 is TGTGCCATCCAAGATGAGTTCTACGAGCAGTACTTC. It yields the protein CAIQDEFYEQYF.

CDR3 sequence reads: CASRGDKDYEQYF. As DNA, the CDR3 is TGTGCCAGCAGGGGAGACAAAGACTACGAGCAGTACTTC. The rearrangement joins TRBV9 to TRBJ2-7, with TRBD2 as a possible D gene (5 bases). The V gene lost 5 bases and the J gene lost 3 bases, with 12 bases spanning the gap. The CDR3 spans 13 residues. Germline V CDR1 and CDR2: SGDLS, YYNGEE.